The clone carrying this T cell receptor beta chain was observed many times. Its specificity is not known. This CDR3 spans 14 amino acids. Trimming pared 8 bases from V and 6 bases from J, leaving 17 bases between. The entry originates in a study of T cells in Graves' hyperthyroidism and ophthalmopathy. Study-level information: Before treatment of any kind, peripheral blood was taken at initial diagnosis.

General study findings and limits: Stable hyperthyroidism was told apart from ophthalmopathy by a model built on 13 V-J features. Expanded thyroid clonotypes (above 0.001) were mostly also found in blood.

RNA transcripts served as the template for amplifying TCR beta CDR3 regions. A set of HTBI primers served as the primers for a first-round RT-PCR of the TCR CDR3. TCRdb re-called the multiplex PCR reads with MiXCR, one entry per CDR3 protein. The table has approximately 370,000 distinct CDR3 sequences, about a sixth seen once. The sequencing sample was made of blood. This sequence joins TRBV12-3 or TRBV12-4 and TRBJ1-5; tentative D call: TRBD1 (6 bases). The receptor's source is a woman between 25 and 40 years old with Graves' hyperthyroidism that later progressed to Graves' ophthalmopathy. CDR3 DNA sequence: TGTGCCAGCTCGACAGCAGGGGCGGCTCAGCCCCAGCATTTT. Amino acid sequence: CASSTAGAAQPQHF.